This T cell receptor beta chain came from a study of T cells in Graves' hyperthyroidism and ophthalmopathy. The CDR3 spans 15 residues. With V trimmed by 5 bases and J by 1 base, 9 bases remained unmatched. Germline V gives CDR1 DFQATT, CDR2 SNEGSKA (reference sequence). The CDR3 regions of TCR beta were amplified from RNA transcripts. The TCR CDR3 was amplified in a first-round RT-PCR using the HTBI primer set. Each CDR3 protein is one row after TCRdb ran MiXCR on the multiplex PCR reads. The sample yields roughly 700,000 distinct CDR3 sequences, 15% to 20% seen once. The rearrangement uses TRBV20-1 and TRBJ2-7; 9 positions match TRBD2. The material sequenced was blood. The clonotype originates from a man aged 50 to 59 with Graves' hyperthyroidism. CDR3 in amino acids: CSARHSGSISYEQYF. The CDR3 DNA is TGCAGTGCTCGTCATAGCGGGAGTATTTCCTACGAGCAGTACTTC.